This TCR beta chain emerged from a study of blood T cell repertoires in COVID-19. CDR3 size: 16 residues. Profiled with immunoSEQ multiplex PCR; TCRdb holds only in-frame clones, not every one. The sample holds 190,000 or so clones; about 80% are singletons and the top ten take roughly 7%. This clonotype originated in a man in his forties or fifties who had recovered from COVID-19. The sequenced sample was PBMCs or T cells enriched from blood (not recorded which). The chain has TRBV21-1 and TRBJ1-1; TRBD1 is taken as the D call from the table, unchecked against the DNA. TRBV21-1 is marked as a pseudogene. The CDR3 DNA sequence: TGTGCCAGCAGCAAAAAGGACAGGGGAGAAAACACTGAAGCTTTCTTT. Protein sequence: CASSKKDRGENTEAFF.